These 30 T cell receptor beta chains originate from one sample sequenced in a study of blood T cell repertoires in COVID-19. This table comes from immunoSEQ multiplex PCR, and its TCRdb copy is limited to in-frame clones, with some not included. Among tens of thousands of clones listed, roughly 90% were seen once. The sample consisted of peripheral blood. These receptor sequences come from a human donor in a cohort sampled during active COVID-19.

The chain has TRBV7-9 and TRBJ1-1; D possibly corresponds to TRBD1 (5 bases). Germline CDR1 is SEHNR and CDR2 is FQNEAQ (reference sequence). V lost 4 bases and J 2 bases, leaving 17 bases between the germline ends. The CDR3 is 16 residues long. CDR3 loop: CASSSPATTGNTEAFF. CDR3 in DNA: TGTGCCAGCAGCTCCCCGGCGACCACAGGCAACACTGAAGCTTTCTTT.

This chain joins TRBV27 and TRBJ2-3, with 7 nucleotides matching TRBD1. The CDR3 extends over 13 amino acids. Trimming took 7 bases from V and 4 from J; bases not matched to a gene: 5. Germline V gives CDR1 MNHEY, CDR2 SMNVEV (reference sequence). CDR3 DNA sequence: TGTGCCAGCAAATCAGGGGGAGCAGATACGCAGTATTTT. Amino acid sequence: CASKSGGADTQYF.

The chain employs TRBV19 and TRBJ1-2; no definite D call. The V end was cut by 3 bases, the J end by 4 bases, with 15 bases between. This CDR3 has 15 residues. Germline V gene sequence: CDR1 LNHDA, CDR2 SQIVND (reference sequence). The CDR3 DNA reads TGTGCCAGTAGTATTGGAGGAGGAGATGGCTATGGCTACACCTTC. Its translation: CASSIGGGDGYGYTF.

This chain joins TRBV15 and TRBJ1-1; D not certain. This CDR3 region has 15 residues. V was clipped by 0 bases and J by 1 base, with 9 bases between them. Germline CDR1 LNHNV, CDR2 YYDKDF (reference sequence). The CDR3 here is CATSRDLGRNTEAFF. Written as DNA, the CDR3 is TGTGCCACCAGCAGAGATCTGGGCAGGAACACTGAAGCTTTCTTT.

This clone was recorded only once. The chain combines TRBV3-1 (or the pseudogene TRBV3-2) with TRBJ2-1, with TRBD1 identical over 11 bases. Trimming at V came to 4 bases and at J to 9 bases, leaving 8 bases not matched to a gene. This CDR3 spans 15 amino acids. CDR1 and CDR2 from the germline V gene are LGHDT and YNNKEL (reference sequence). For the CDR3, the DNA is TGTGCCAGCAGCCTGGACAGGGGGCTTAGAGGTGAGCAGTTCTTC. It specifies CASSLDRGLRGEQFF.

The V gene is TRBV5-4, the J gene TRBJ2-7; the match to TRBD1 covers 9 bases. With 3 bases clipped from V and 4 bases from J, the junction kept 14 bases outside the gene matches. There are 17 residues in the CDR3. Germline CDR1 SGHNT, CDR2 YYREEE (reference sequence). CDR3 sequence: CASSSHTGGWKGYEQYF. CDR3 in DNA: TGTGCCAGCAGCTCCCACACAGGGGGCTGGAAAGGATACGAGCAGTACTTC.

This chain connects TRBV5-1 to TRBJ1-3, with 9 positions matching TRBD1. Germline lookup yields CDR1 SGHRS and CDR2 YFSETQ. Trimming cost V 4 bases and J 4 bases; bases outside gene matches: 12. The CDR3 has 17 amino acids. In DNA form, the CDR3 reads TGCGCCAGCAGCCCCGTCCCGGGACAGGGTTCGGGAAACACCATATATTTT. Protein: CASSPVPGQGSGNTIYF.

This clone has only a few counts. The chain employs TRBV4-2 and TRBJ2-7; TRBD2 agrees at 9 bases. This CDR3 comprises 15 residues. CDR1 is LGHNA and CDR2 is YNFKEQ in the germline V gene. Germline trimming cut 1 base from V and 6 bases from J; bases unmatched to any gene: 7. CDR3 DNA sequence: TGTGCCAGCAGCCAAGTTTCTAGCGGGGATGGCGAGCAGTACTTC. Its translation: CASSQVSSGDGEQYF.

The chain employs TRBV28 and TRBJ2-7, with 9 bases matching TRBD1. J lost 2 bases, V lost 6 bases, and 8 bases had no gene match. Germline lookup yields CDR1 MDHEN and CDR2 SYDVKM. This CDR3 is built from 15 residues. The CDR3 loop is CASSQSGTGTYEQYF. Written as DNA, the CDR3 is TGTGCCAGCAGCCAATCCGGGACAGGGACCTACGAGCAGTACTTC.

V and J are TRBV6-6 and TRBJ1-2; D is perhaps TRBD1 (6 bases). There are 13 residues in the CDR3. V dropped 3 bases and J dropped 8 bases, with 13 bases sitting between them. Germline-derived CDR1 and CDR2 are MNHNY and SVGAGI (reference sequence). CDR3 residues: CASSYSTGQGYTF. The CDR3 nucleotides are TGTGCCAGCAGTTATAGTACAGGGCAAGGCTACACCTTC.

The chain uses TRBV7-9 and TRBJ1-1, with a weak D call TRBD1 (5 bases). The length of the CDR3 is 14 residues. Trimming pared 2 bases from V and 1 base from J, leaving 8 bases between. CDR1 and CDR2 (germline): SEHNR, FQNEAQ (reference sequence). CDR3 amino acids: CASSLSGGNTEAFF. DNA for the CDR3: TGTGCCAGCAGCTTAAGCGGGGGGAACACTGAAGCTTTCTTT.

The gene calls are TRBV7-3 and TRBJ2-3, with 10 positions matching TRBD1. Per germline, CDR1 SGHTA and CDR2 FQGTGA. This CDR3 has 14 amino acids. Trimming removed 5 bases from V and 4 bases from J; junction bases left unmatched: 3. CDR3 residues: CASSRDRGADTQYF. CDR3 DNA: TGTGCCAGCAGCCGGGACAGGGGCGCAGATACGCAGTATTTT.

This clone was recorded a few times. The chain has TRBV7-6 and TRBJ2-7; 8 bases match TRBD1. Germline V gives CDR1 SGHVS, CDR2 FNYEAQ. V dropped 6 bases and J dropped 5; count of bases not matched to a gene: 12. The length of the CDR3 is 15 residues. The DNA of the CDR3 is TGTGCCAGCAGTACACTCGGACAGGGTTTGCACGAGCAGTACTTC. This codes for CASSTLGQGLHEQYF. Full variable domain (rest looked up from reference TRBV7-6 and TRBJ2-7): GAGVSQSPRYKVTKRGQDVALRCDPISGHVSLYWYRQALGQGPEFLTYFNYEAQQDKSGLPNDRFSAERPEGSISTLTIQRTEQRDSAMYRCASSTLGQGLHEQYFGPGTRLTVT.

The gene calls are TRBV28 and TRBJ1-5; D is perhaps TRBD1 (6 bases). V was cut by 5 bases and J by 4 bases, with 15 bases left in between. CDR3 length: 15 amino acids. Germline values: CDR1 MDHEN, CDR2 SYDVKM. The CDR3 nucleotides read TGTGCCAGCAGTCCTCAGGGTCAGGGGAATCAGCCCCAGCATTTT. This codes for CASSPQGQGNQPQHF.

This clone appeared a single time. The CDR3 loop is CASSQDRGRDEKLFF. CDR3 sequence (DNA): TGTGCCAGCAGCCAGGACAGGGGGCGCGATGAAAAACTGTTTTTT. This sequence joins TRBV3-1 (or the pseudogene TRBV3-2) and TRBJ1-4; 11 bases line up with TRBD1. J gave up 6 bases and V 3 bases, and 3 bases lay outside the gene matches. The germline gives CDR1 LGHDT, CDR2 YNNKEL (reference sequence). CDR3 length: 15 residues.

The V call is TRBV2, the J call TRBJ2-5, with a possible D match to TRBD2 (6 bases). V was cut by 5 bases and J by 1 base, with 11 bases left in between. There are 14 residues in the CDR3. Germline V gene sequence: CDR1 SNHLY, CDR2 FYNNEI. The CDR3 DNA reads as TGTGCCAGCAGTTGGCGGGGCCCCCAAGAGACCCAGTACTTC. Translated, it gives CASSWRGPQETQYF.

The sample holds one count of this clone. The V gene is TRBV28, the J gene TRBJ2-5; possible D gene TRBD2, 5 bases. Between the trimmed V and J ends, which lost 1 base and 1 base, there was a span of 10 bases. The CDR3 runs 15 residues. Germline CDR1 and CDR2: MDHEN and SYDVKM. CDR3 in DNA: TGTGCCAGCAGTTTATTTGCGGCGGGCCAAGAGACCCAGTACTTC. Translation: CASSLFAAGQETQYF. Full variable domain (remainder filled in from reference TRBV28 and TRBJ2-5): DVKVTQSSRYLVKRTGEKVFLECVQDMDHENMFWYRQDPGLGLRLIYFSYDVKMKEKGDIPEGYSVSREKKERFSLILESASTNQTSMYLCASSLFAAGQETQYFGPGTRLLVL.

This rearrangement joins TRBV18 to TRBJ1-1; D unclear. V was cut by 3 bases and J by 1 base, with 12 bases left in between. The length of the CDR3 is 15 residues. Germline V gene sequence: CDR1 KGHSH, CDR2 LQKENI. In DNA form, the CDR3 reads TGTGCCAGCTCACCGAGAGGGCGCGGGAACACTGAAGCTTTCTTT. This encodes CASSPRGRGNTEAFF.

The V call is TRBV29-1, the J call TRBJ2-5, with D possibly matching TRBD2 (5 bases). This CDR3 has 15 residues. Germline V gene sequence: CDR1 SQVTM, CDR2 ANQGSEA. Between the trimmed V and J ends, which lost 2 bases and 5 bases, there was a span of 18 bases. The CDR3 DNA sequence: TGCAGCGTTGAAAAGAGCGGTAGCAAGGGTGAGACCCAGTACTTC. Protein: CSVEKSGSKGETQYF.

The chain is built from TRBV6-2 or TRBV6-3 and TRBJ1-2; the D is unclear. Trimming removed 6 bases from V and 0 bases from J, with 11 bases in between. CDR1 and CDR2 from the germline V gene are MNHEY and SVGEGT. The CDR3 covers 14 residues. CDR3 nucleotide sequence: TGTGCCAGCAGCCTAGATGGTGCTAACTATGGCTACACCTTC. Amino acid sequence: CASSLDGANYGYTF.

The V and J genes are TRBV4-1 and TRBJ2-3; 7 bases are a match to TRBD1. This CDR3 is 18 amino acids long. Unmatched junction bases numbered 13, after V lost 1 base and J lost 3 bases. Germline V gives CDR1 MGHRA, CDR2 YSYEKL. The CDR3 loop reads CASSQGRNRGTITDTQYF. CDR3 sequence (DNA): TGCGCCAGCAGCCAAGGCCGTAACAGGGGTACGATAACAGATACGCAGTATTTT.

The CDR3 is CASSLDRGLTEAFF. CDR3 DNA sequence: TGCGCCAGCAGCTTGGACAGGGGTTTGACTGAAGCTTTCTTT. This chain uses TRBV5-1 with TRBJ1-1, with 7 bases identical to TRBD1. V trimming: 0 bases; J trimming: 5 bases; junction bases outside the gene matches: 4. There are 14 residues in the CDR3. The germline CDR1 and CDR2 sequences are SGHRS and YFSETQ.

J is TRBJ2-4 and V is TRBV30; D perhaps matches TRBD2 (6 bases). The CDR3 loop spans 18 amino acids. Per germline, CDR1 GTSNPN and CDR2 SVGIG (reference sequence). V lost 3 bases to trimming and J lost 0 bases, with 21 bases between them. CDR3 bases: TGTGCCTGGAGCCCCCCCTTTGGCGGGGTTCTAGCCAAAAACATTCAGTACTTC. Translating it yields CAWSPPFGGVLAKNIQYF.

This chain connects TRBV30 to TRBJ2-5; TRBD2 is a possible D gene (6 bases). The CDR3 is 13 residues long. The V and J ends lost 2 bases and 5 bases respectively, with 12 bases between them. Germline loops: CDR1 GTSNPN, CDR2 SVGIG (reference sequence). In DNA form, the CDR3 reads TGTGCCTGGAGTCCCGGGGGTAGGGAGACCCAGTACTTC. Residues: CAWSPGGRETQYF.

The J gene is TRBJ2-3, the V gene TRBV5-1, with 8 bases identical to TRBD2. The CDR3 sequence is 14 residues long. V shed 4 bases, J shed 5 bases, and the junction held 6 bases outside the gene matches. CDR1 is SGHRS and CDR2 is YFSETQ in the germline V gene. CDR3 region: CASSSDREGDTQYF. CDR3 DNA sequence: TGCGCCAGCAGCAGCGATCGGGAGGGAGATACGCAGTATTTT.

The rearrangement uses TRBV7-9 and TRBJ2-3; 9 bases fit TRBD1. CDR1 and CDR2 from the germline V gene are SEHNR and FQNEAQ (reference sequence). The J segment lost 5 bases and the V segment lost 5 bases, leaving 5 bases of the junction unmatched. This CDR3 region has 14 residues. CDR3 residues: CASSLTGGEDTQYF. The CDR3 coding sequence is TGTGCCAGCAGCCTCACAGGGGGCGAAGATACGCAGTATTTT.

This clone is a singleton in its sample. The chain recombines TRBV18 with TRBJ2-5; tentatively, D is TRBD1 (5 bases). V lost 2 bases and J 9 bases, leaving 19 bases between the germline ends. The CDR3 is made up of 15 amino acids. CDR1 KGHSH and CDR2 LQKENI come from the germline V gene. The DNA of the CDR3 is TGTGCCAGCTCACCATGGTGGAGCCAGGGCAGTGCCCAGTACTTC. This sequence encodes CASSPWWSQGSAQYF.

CDR3 sequence reads: CASRTVFGNTIYF. In nucleotides, the CDR3 is TGTGCCAGCAGAACAGTGTTTGGAAACACCATATATTTT. The rearrangement links TRBV6-5 to TRBJ1-3; D is ambiguous. The CDR3 consists of 13 residues. Germline CDR1 MNHEY, CDR2 SVGAGI. The ends were cut back, 6 bases at V and 3 bases at J, with 9 bases in the middle.

CDR3 sequence (DNA): TGTGCCAGCAGCGCGGGACAGGCGAACTACGAGCAGTACTTC. Residues: CASSAGQANYEQYF. The J gene is TRBJ2-7, the V gene TRBV9; 8 positions agree with TRBD1. V lost 3 bases to trimming and J lost 3 bases; unmatched junction nucleotides: 5. The CDR3 consists of 14 residues. Per the germline V gene, CDR1 is SGDLS and CDR2 is YYNGEE.

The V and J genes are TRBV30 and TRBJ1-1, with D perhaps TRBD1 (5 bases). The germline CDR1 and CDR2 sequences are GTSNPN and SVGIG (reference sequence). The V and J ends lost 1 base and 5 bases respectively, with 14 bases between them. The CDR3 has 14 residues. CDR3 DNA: TGTGCCTGGAGTGAGGGGAGGTCCGGGACTGAAGCTTTCTTT. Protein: CAWSEGRSGTEAFF. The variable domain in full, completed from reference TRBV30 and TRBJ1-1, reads SQTIHQWPATLVQPVGSPLSLECTVEGTSNPNLYWYRQAAGRGLQLLFYSVGIGQISSEVPQNLSASRPQDRQFILSSKKLLLSDSGFYLCAWSEGRSGTEAFFGQGTRLTVV.